Presented here are 4 T cell receptor beta chains from one specimen sequenced in a study of read filtering for tumor transcriptome and immune sequencing. From roughly 400 ng of RNA, a library with molecular barcoded alpha/delta and beta/gamma adaptors was made. MiXCR, run by TCRdb on the reads, gives a single entry per CDR3 protein. In the table there are 15,000 to 20,000 distinct CDR3 sequences, around 21% of which are singletons. Sequenced: a population of CD138-negative cells sorted from bone marrow. The source is a donor at least 40 years old with multiple myeloma.

There are a few counts of this clonotype. The chain joins TRBV28 to TRBJ2-1; perhaps TRBD1 as D (6 bases). This CDR3 contains 17 residues. Germline V gene data show CDR1 as MDHEN and CDR2 as SYDVKM. Trimming pared 5 bases from V and 1 base from J, leaving 18 bases between. CDR3 sequence (DNA): TGTGCCAGCAGTCCCAGGGGCCGCTCAATATCCTACAATGAGCAGTTCTTC. This gives the protein CASSPRGRSISYNEQFF.

This clonotype was picked up a small number of times. CDR3 amino acids: CASSPRLEHTGELFF. In nucleotides, the CDR3 is TGTGCCAGCAGTCCCCGGCTTGAGCATACCGGGGAGCTGTTTTTT. V is TRBV28 and J is TRBJ2-2; D remains unclear. V was trimmed by 5 bases and J by 5 bases, leaving 15 bases between them. The CDR3 is made up of 15 amino acids. Germline values: CDR1 MDHEN, CDR2 SYDVKM.

As for this clonotype: At one end the junction does not follow the germline gene, possibly because of a read error. The chain carries TRBV11-2 and TRBJ2-3; tentatively, D is TRBD1 (6 bases). The J call may be wrong; the DNA end is better matched by TRBJ1-5. CDR3 length: 13 amino acids. Germline lookup yields CDR1 SGHAT and CDR2 FQNNGV. The CDR3: CTSSLGGGDTQHF. CDR3 coding DNA: TGTACCAGCAGCTTAGGAGGGGGAGATACGCAGCATTTT.

This clonotype was seen ten or more times. This chain uses TRBV19 with TRBJ2-3, with D unresolved. V was cut by 5 bases and J by 0 bases, with 9 bases left in between. This CDR3 region has 14 residues. Germline-derived CDR1 and CDR2 are LNHDA and SQIVND (reference sequence). In DNA, the CDR3 is TGTGCCAGTAGTTCGACTGGGAGCACAGATACGCAGTATTTT. Protein: CASSSTGSTDTQYF.